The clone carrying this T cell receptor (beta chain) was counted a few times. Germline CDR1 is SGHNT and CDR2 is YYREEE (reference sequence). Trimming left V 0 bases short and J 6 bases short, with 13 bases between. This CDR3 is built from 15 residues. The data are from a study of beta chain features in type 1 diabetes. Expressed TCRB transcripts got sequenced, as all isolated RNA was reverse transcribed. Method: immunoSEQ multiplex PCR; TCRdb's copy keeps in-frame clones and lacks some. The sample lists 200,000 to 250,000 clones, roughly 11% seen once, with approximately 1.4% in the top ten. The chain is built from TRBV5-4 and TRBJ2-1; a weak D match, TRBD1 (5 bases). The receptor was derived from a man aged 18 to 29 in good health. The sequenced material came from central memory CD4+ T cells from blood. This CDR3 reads CASSLELDILNEQFF. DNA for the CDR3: TGTGCCAGCAGCTTGGAGTTGGACATACTCAATGAGCAGTTCTTC.